A single T cell receptor (beta chain) is shown here with its context. What it binds is not known. Here immunoSEQ multiplex PCR was the method, and the copy in TCRdb shows in-frame clones only, minus some. The sample carries approximately 79,000 clones, 92% recorded once. The sample originates from a study of OX40 agonist ivuxolimab in advanced cancers. In the study overall: The patients got ivuxolimab, which is an agonistic anti-OX40 (CD134) antibody. People who had prior anti-PD-1, anti-PD-L1 or anti-CTLA-4 therapy could take part, and 40% had some.

Study-level points and caveats: Average numbers of expanded clones were greater in CD8+ T cells than in CD4+.

The source was CD4+ or CD8+ T cells sorted from blood, collected in a trial of the OX40 agonist ivuxolimab. The origin of this receptor is an adult with an advanced solid tumor such as melanoma, head and neck, liver or kidney cancer.

The CDR3 bases are TGTGCCAGTAGTACGACAGGGAGTAGCACTGAAGCTTTCTTT. Amino acids: CASSTTGSSTEAFF. The chain joins TRBV19 to TRBJ1-1; 7 bases line up with TRBD1. The germline V gene has CDR1 LNHDA and CDR2 SQIVND (reference sequence). The CDR3 sequence is 14 residues long. After removal of 4 bases from V and 4 bases from J, the junction contained 6 bases not matched to a gene.